This TCR beta chain was recorded in a study of identical twins. This CDR3 comprises 15 residues. Germline lookup yields CDR1 SGHDT and CDR2 YYEEEE. The V end lost 3 bases, the J end lost 8 bases, and 18 bases lay between the germline ends. In this sample, this clonotype turned up a few times. The antigen is not known. TCRdb re-called the 5' RACE reads with MiXCR, one entry per CDR3 protein. The sample has 510,000 or so distinct CDR3 sequences, approximately 16% seen once; the top ten hold around 0.4%. Findings of the study overall: The abundant beta clonotypes from cord blood had fewer insertions, and memory repertoires had none of this. Diverse VJ usage suggested most zero-insertion clonotypes were not invariant T cells.

A further study also used this sample, focusing on yellow fever vaccine responses in identical twins.

This chain uses TRBV5-6 with TRBJ2-1; D gene ambiguous. The sample taken for sequencing was CD4+ T cells sorted from blood. This TCR came from a woman between 18 and 29 years old in good health. The CDR3 reads CASSYGAAVADEQFF. In DNA, the CDR3 is TGTGCCAGCAGCTACGGCGCGGCAGTGGCGGATGAGCAGTTCTTC.